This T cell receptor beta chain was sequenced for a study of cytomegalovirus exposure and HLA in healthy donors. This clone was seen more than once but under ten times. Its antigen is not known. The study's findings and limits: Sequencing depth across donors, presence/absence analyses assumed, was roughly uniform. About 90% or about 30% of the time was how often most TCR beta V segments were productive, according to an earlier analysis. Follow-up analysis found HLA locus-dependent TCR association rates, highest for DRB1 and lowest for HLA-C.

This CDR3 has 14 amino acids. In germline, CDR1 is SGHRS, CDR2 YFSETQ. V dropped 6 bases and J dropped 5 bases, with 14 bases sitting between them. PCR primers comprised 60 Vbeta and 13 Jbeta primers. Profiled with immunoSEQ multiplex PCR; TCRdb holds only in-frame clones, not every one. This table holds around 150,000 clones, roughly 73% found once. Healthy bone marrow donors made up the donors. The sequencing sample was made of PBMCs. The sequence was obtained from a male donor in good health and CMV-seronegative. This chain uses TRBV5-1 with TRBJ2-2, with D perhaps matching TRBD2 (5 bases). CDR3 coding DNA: TGCGCCAGCATCAGCGGTTTGGTGACCGGGGAGCTGTTTTTT. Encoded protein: CASISGLVTGELFF.